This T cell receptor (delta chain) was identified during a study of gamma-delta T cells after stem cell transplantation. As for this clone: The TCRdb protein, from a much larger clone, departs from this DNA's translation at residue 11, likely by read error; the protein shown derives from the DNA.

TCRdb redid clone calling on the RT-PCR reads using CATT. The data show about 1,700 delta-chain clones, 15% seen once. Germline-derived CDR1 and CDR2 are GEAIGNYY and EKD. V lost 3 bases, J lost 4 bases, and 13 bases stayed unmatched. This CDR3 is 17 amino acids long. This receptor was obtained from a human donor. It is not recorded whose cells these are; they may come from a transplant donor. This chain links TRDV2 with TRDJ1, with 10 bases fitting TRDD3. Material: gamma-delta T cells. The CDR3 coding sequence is TGTGCCTGTGACCCAGTCGGGGGGATACGCAGAATCGATAAACTCATCTTT. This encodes CACDPVGGIRRIDKLIF.